The 29 T cell receptor beta chains below all came from one sample that was sequenced in a study of cytomegalovirus exposure and HLA in healthy donors. The PCR contained 60 Vbeta and 13 Jbeta primers. The table came from immunoSEQ multiplex PCR; TCRdb's copy has only in-frame clones and leaves some out. Here the sample spans over 80,000 clones, around 79% being singletons. Input material: PBMCs. The receptors derive from a woman between 65 and 79 years old in good health and CMV-seropositive.

V and J are TRBV5-3 and TRBJ2-5; D unresolved. TRBV5-3 has ORF status, its function being uncertain. This CDR3 contains 16 residues. Trimming removed 5 bases from V and 1 base from J, with 18 bases in between. The CDR3: CARSPRSSSPQETQYF. The CDR3 DNA reads TGTGCCAGAAGTCCTAGGAGCTCAAGTCCCCAAGAGACCCAGTACTTC.

The table lists this clone with a count of one. The V call is TRBV30, the J call TRBJ1-3; D is uncertain. The CDR3 consists of 12 residues. Trimming took 5 bases from V and 6 from J, leaving 11 bases between them. Germline loops: CDR1 GTSNPN, CDR2 SVGIG (reference sequence). Here the CDR3 reads CAWHLWANTIYF. The CDR3 bases are TGTGCCTGGCATCTCTGGGCAAACACCATATATTTT. Using reference TRBV30 and TRBJ1-3 for the parts outside the CDR3, the full variable domain is SQTIHQWPATLVQPVGSPLSLECTVEGTSNPNLYWYRQAAGRGLQLLFYSVGIGQISSEVPQNLSASRPQDRQFILSSKKLLLSDSGFYLCAWHLWANTIYFGEGSWLTVV.

This chain connects TRBV6-5 to TRBJ1-4; D might be TRBD1 (6 bases). With 0 bases removed from V and 7 bases from J, the gap between germline ends came to 15 bases. Germline assignment: CDR1 MNHEY and CDR2 SVGAGI. The CDR3 extends over 16 amino acids. The CDR3 reads CASSYSKGQGTEKLFF. The CDR3 region has the DNA TGTGCCAGCAGTTACTCGAAGGGACAAGGGACTGAAAAACTGTTTTTT.

As concerns this clone: The sample carries other DNA sequences with the same CDR3. The J gene is TRBJ1-2, the V gene TRBV9, with 8 nucleotides matching TRBD1. V was pared by 0 bases and J by 2 bases, with 3 bases of the junction left unmatched. The germline CDR1 and CDR2 sequences are SGDLS and YYNGEE. CDR3 length: 15 amino acids. DNA for the CDR3: TGTGCCAGCAGCGTAGAGGACAGGGTGAACTATGGCTACACCTTC. Protein product: CASSVEDRVNYGYTF.

J is TRBJ2-1 and V is TRBV5-1; D unclear. The CDR3 sequence is 12 residues long. Between the trimmed V and J ends, which lost 3 bases and 9 bases, there was a span of 10 bases. Germline CDR1 is SGHRS and CDR2 is YFSETQ. The CDR3 reads CASSSTRIEQFF. CDR3 DNA sequence: TGCGCCAGCAGCTCAACGAGAATTGAGCAGTTCTTC.

The gene calls are TRBV28 and TRBJ2-7; TRBD1 matches at 7 bases. V shed 5 bases and J 1 base; nucleotides not matched to a gene: 8. Germline loops: CDR1 MDHEN, CDR2 SYDVKM. The CDR3 contains 15 residues. In DNA, the CDR3 is TGTGCCAGCAGTCGCCGTGGGACAGCTTCCTACGAGCAGTACTTC. It codes for CASSRRGTASYEQYF.

This clone was found once. The chain is built from TRBV14 and TRBJ1-2, with D perhaps matching TRBD1 (5 bases). V was clipped by 0 bases and J by 4 bases, with 9 bases between them. This CDR3 contains 14 residues. Per the germline V gene, CDR1 is SGHDN and CDR2 is FVKESK. The CDR3 here is CASSQDWRGYGYTF. The CDR3 DNA sequence: TGTGCCAGCAGCCAAGACTGGAGGGGCTATGGCTACACCTTC.

The gene calls are TRBV5-1 and TRBJ2-2; D may be TRBD1 (6 bases). Germline V lookup: CDR1 SGHRS, CDR2 YFSETQ. The CDR3 extends over 16 amino acids. Trimming took off 4 bases at V and 7 bases at J, with 20 bases between the two ends. The CDR3 DNA reads as TGCGCCAGCAGCCCCCGCGATGCAGGGGTCGGCGGGGAGCTGTTTTTT. Amino acids: CASSPRDAGVGGELFF.

The rearrangement joins TRBV6-6 to TRBJ2-5; perhaps TRBD2 as D (5 bases). The length of the CDR3 is 13 residues. V was cut by 6 bases and J by 2 bases, with 10 bases left in between. Germline loops: CDR1 MNHNY, CDR2 SVGAGI (reference sequence). As DNA, the CDR3 is TGTGCCAGCAGGAGCCGGACTCAAGAGACCCAGTACTTC. This sequence encodes CASRSRTQETQYF.

This rearrangement joins TRBV4-1 to TRBJ1-1; TRBD1 matches 9 bases. V lost 1 base, J lost 4 bases, and 7 bases stayed unmatched. CDR3 size: 16 residues. Germline lookup yields CDR1 MGHRA and CDR2 YSYEKL. This CDR3 is CASSQVRDRAGTEAFF. The CDR3 DNA reads as TGCGCCAGCAGCCAAGTTCGGGACAGGGCGGGCACTGAAGCTTTCTTT.

This clone was picked up a small number of times. The chain uses TRBV7-3 and TRBJ2-6, with a weak D call TRBD1 (6 bases). Germline CDR1 SGHTA, CDR2 FQGTGA. The CDR3 extends over 17 amino acids. Trimming took 5 bases from V and 2 from J, leaving 16 bases between them. The CDR3 region is CASSPNPGTTGANVLTF. CDR3 DNA: TGTGCCAGCAGCCCCAATCCGGGGACAACTGGGGCCAACGTCCTGACTTTC.

The CDR3 DNA reads as TGTGCCAGTACCTACCAGGGAGGTAACACTGAAGCTTTCTTT. This translates into CASTYQGGNTEAFF. This chain connects TRBV19 to TRBJ1-1; D might be TRBD1 (5 bases). CDR3 length: 14 residues. Germline assignment: CDR1 LNHDA and CDR2 SQIVND (reference sequence). With 7 bases removed from V and 2 bases from J, the gap between germline ends came to 14 bases.

This chain links TRBV27 with TRBJ1-2; 7 bases match TRBD1. The CDR3 sequence is 14 residues long. V lost 7 bases to trimming and J lost 6 bases; unmatched junction nucleotides: 11. Germline V gene sequence: CDR1 MNHEY, CDR2 SMNVEV (reference sequence). This chain's CDR3 is CASKDPDRSNGYTF. The CDR3 DNA reads as TGTGCCAGCAAGGACCCGGACAGGTCCAATGGCTACACCTTC.

V usage is TRBV6-1 and J usage is TRBJ1-6, with 7 bases aligning to TRBD1. Germline V lookup: CDR1 MNHNS, CDR2 SASEGT. There are 16 residues in the CDR3. V shed 4 bases and J 1 base; nucleotides not matched to a gene: 4. CDR3 sequence (DNA): TGTGCCAGCAGTGTGAGCAGGGGGTCCTATAATTCACCCCTCCACTTT. Protein product: CASSVSRGSYNSPLHF.

This clone was picked up one time. This chain uses TRBV5-8 with TRBJ1-3; a weak D match, TRBD1 (5 bases). Looked up from germline, CDR1 is SGHTS and CDR2 is YDEGEE. The ends were cut back, 1 base at V and 0 bases at J, with 11 bases in the middle. The CDR3 sequence is 16 residues long. CDR3 residues: CASSLTLGLSGNTIYF. In nucleotides, the CDR3 is TGTGCCAGCAGCTTGACTCTGGGGCTCTCTGGAAACACCATATATTTT.

The rearrangement links TRBV28 to TRBJ2-1; no clear D gene. V was shortened by 4 bases and J by 5 bases, with 6 bases between the two germline ends. The CDR3 spans 12 residues. Germline V gives CDR1 MDHEN, CDR2 SYDVKM. The chain's CDR3 is CASSSNNNEQFF. The CDR3 DNA follows: TGTGCCAGCAGTTCCAACAACAATGAGCAGTTCTTC.

This clone was seen only a few times. The gene calls are TRBV5-1 and TRBJ1-4; 7 bases agree with TRBD1. The CDR3 has 13 amino acids. Unmatched junction bases numbered 5, after V lost 4 bases and J lost 8 bases. Looked up from germline, CDR1 is SGHRS and CDR2 is YFSETQ. CDR3 sequence reads: CASSGDRGEKLFF. The CDR3 coding sequence is TGCGCCAGCAGCGGGGACAGAGGGGAAAAACTGTTTTTT.

The V and J genes are TRBV5-6 and TRBJ2-5, with 8 bases lining up with TRBD1. The germline CDR1 and CDR2 sequences are SGHDT and YYEEEE. This CDR3 region has 15 residues. Trimming removed 1 base from V and 2 bases from J; junction bases left unmatched: 4. The DNA of the CDR3 is TGTGCCAGCAGCTTGATGGGGACAGGTCAAGAGACCCAGTACTTC. It translates to CASSLMGTGQETQYF.

The V gene is TRBV2, the J gene TRBJ2-7, with 8 bases aligning to TRBD1. Germline V lookup: CDR1 SNHLY, CDR2 FYNNEI. This CDR3 contains 14 residues. The V and J ends lost 6 bases and 4 bases, in that order; junction bases with no gene match: 8. The DNA of the CDR3 is TGTGCCAGCAGGGCCGGGACAGGAAAATACGAGCAGTACTTC. Encoded protein: CASRAGTGKYEQYF.

The chain recombines TRBV11-2 with TRBJ2-2; D ambiguous. In germline, CDR1 is SGHAT, CDR2 FQNNGV. Trimming pared 8 bases from V and 2 bases from J, leaving 6 bases between. CDR3 length equals 12 residues. CDR3 in DNA: TGTGCCAGCGTTATAAACACCGGGGAGCTGTTTTTT. Encoded protein: CASVINTGELFF.

The chain combines TRBV14 with TRBJ2-7; D gene unclear. Germline CDR1 SGHDN, CDR2 FVKESK. The V gene lost 4 bases and the J gene lost 0 bases, with 10 bases spanning the gap. The length of the CDR3 is 14 residues. The CDR3 is CASSRPGVSYEQYF. The CDR3 DNA reads TGTGCCAGCAGCCGGCCCGGAGTCTCCTACGAGCAGTACTTC.

The rearrangement links TRBV5-4 to TRBJ2-2; a weak D match, TRBD1 (6 bases). V was trimmed by 3 bases and J by 2 bases, leaving 14 bases between them. The germline V gene encodes CDR1 SGHNT and CDR2 YYREEE (reference sequence). This CDR3 has 16 residues. The CDR3 region has the DNA TGTGCCAGCAGCTCGACACAGGGAATAAACACCGGGGAGCTGTTTTTT. This translates into CASSSTQGINTGELFF.

This clone was seen more than once but under ten times. The V call is TRBV9, the J call TRBJ2-7; tentative D call: TRBD1 (5 bases). V was trimmed by 4 bases and J by 0 bases, leaving 14 bases between them. The germline gives CDR1 SGDLS, CDR2 YYNGEE. The CDR3 extends over 15 amino acids. CDR3 region: CASSKSGWGSYEQYF. Written as DNA, the CDR3 is TGTGCCAGCAGCAAATCAGGGTGGGGCTCCTACGAGCAGTACTTC. The full variable domain, completed using reference TRBV9 and TRBJ2-7, is DSGVTQTPKHLITATGQRVTLRCSPRSGDLSVYWYQQSLDQGLQFLIQYYNGEERAKGNILERFSAQQFPDLHSELNLSSLELGDSALYFCASSKSGWGSYEQYFGPGTRLTVT.

This clone was seen more than once but under ten times. The V gene is TRBV5-6, the J gene TRBJ2-2, with 7 positions matching TRBD1. CDR3 length: 15 residues. J was trimmed by 1 base and V by 4 bases; bases with no gene match: 4. Germline CDR1 and CDR2: SGHDT and YYEEEE. In DNA, the CDR3 is TGTGCCAGCAGCCCGACAGGGAGGAACACCGGGGAGCTGTTTTTT. It yields the protein CASSPTGRNTGELFF.

The V and J genes are TRBV14 and TRBJ2-2; TRBD1 agrees at 9 bases. The CDR3 runs 18 residues. Germline V CDR1 and CDR2: SGHDN, FVKESK. V gave up 0 bases and J gave up 4 bases; unmatched junction bases: 9. DNA of the CDR3: TGTGCCAGCAGCCAAGATTTTGCGGGACAGGGAGGCACCGGGGAGCTGTTTTTT. Translation gives CASSQDFAGQGGTGELFF. The whole variable domain, remainder taken from reference TRBV14 and TRBJ2-2, is EAGVTQFPSHSVIEKGQTVTLRCDPISGHDNLYWYRRVMGKEIKFLLHFVKESKQDESGMPNNRFLAERTGGTYSTLKVQPAELEDSGVYFCASSQDFAGQGGTGELFFGEGSRLTVL.

There are a few counts of this clone. This chain uses TRBV6-5 with TRBJ2-1, with 12 bases matching TRBD2. The CDR3 sequence is 15 residues long. V shed 2 bases and J 9 bases; nucleotides not matched to a gene: 5. Germline CDR1 is MNHEY and CDR2 is SVGAGI. The CDR3 sequence: CASSYKLAGGGEQFF. The CDR3 DNA reads as TGTGCCAGCAGTTACAAACTAGCGGGGGGAGGTGAGCAGTTCTTC.

The chain is built from TRBV6-1 and TRBJ2-7, with D possibly TRBD1 on 6 matching bases. The CDR3 length is 13 residues. The V end lost 6 bases, the J end lost 1 base, and 10 bases lay between the germline ends. CDR1 is MNHNS, CDR2 SASEGT, per germline. The CDR3 loop is CASRDSPSYEQYF. CDR3 nucleotide sequence: TGTGCCAGCAGGGACAGTCCATCCTACGAGCAGTACTTC.

The chain is built from TRBV30 and TRBJ1-1; 9 nucleotides line up with TRBD1. Trimming took 2 bases from V and 1 from J; bases not matched to a gene: 8. The CDR3 spans 16 residues. Germline V gene lookup returns CDR1 GTSNPN and CDR2 SVGIG (reference sequence). In DNA, the CDR3 is TGTGCCTGGAGTACTTACAGGGGGCCCGGGAACACTGAAGCTTTCTTT. This translates into CAWSTYRGPGNTEAFF. Full variable domain (outside the CDR3, taken from reference TRBV30 and TRBJ1-1): SQTIHQWPATLVQPVGSPLSLECTVEGTSNPNLYWYRQAAGRGLQLLFYSVGIGQISSEVPQNLSASRPQDRQFILSSKKLLLSDSGFYLCAWSTYRGPGNTEAFFGQGTRLTVV.

The table lists this clone with a few counts. This sequence joins TRBV5-6 and TRBJ2-1; a weak D match, TRBD2 (6 bases). The CDR3 has 16 residues. Germline values: CDR1 SGHDT, CDR2 YYEEEE. Trimming removed 1 base from V and 4 bases from J, with 15 bases in between. The DNA for the CDR3 is TGTGCCAGCAGCTTGTCCGGGAGCGCTCTTTACAATGAGCAGTTCTTC. Amino acids: CASSLSGSALYNEQFF.